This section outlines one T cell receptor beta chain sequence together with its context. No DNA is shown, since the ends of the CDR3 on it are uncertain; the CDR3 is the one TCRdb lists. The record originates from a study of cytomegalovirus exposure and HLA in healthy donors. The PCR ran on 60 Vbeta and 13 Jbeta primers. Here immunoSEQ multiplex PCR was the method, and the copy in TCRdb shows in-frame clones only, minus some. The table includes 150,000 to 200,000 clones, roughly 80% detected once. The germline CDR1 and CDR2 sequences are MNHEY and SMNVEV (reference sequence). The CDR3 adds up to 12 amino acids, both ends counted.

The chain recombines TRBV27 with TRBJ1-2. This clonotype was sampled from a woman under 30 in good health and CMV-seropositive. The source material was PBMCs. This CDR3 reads CASSFGSGGYTF.